One and the same sample provided the 24 T cell receptor beta chains below, sequenced in a study of T-cell memory formation after mild COVID-19. MiXCR, applied by TCRdb to the 5' RACE reads, yields one record per CDR3 protein. The table records approximately 340,000 distinct CDR3 sequences, around 13% of them present only once. Sequenced input: PBMCs or a T cell subset sorted from them (not recorded which). Source of these receptors: a man between 18 and 35 years old who had mild COVID-19 (a few samples of this study predate the infection). Cell type and time point are not known.

The rearrangement uses TRBV6-2 or TRBV6-3 and TRBJ2-7, with D possibly matching TRBD1 (6 bases). Germline V gene data show CDR1 as MNHEY and CDR2 as SVGEGT. With 7 bases removed from V and 3 bases from J, the gap between germline ends came to 19 bases. CDR3 length: 15 amino acids. The CDR3 DNA reads TGTGCCAGCACACCCCAGCGGCAGGGGAACTACGAGCAGTACTTC. Translated, it gives CASTPQRQGNYEQYF.

This clonotype was detected many times. The chain couples TRBV9 to TRBJ2-3; 12 positions match TRBD2. V was pared by 0 bases and J by 4 bases, with 3 bases of the junction left unmatched. Germline V gene lookup returns CDR1 SGDLS and CDR2 YYNGEE. The CDR3 has 16 amino acids. The CDR3 DNA reads as TGTGCCAGCAGCGTAGACCCTAGCGGGGGGGCAGATACGCAGTATTTT. This sequence encodes CASSVDPSGGADTQYF.

This chain links TRBV2 with TRBJ2-2; TRBD1 aligns across 8 bases. There are 16 residues in the CDR3. The V segment lost 3 bases and the J segment 1 base; nucleotides outside the gene matches: 4. Germline-derived CDR1 and CDR2 are SNHLY and FYNNEI. The CDR3: CASSEQGQVNTGELFF. For the CDR3, the DNA is TGTGCCAGCAGTGAGCAGGGACAGGTGAACACCGGGGAGCTGTTTTTT.

This clonotype showed up just a few times. The rearrangement links TRBV7-9 to TRBJ2-3, with 7 nucleotides matching TRBD1. With 3 bases clipped from V and 0 bases from J, the junction kept 3 bases outside the gene matches. The germline V gene has CDR1 SEHNR and CDR2 FQNEAQ (reference sequence). This CDR3 contains 15 residues. The CDR3 loop is CASSFSRGSTDTQYF. The CDR3 DNA is TGTGCCAGCAGCTTCTCCAGGGGGAGCACAGATACGCAGTATTTT.

This clonotype was seen more than once but under ten times. This chain uses TRBV11-2 with TRBJ2-1; D remains ambiguous. V dropped 6 bases and J dropped 7 bases, with 13 bases sitting between them. In germline, CDR1 is SGHAT, CDR2 FQNNGV. The CDR3 length is 13 residues. CDR3 sequence: CASSLSRENEQFF. In nucleotides, the CDR3 is TGTGCCAGCAGTCTATCCCGAGAGAATGAGCAGTTCTTC.

This clonotype has just a few counts. Written as DNA, the CDR3 is TGCGCCAGCAGCCAAGATCCTGGAGACGGAAACGAGCAGTACTTC. Its protein is CASSQDPGDGNEQYF. The chain joins TRBV4-3 to TRBJ2-7; no firm D call. CDR1 and CDR2 from the germline V gene are LGHNA and YSLEER. Trimming left V 0 bases short and J 5 bases short, with 14 bases between. The CDR3 length is 15 residues.

This clonotype was found a few times. V is TRBV14 and J is TRBJ2-5; no clear D gene. Trimming stripped 1 base from V and 2 bases from J, with 11 bases between. The CDR3 is 15 residues long. CDR1 SGHDN and CDR2 FVKESK come from the germline V gene. The CDR3 nucleotides read TGTGCCAGCAGCCAAGCTTCTCCAGGACAAGAGACCCAGTACTTC. Translated: CASSQASPGQETQYF.

This clonotype was found many times. The CDR3 protein is CASSYRASGGARQFF. The DNA of the CDR3 is TGTGCCAGCAGTTACAGGGCTAGCGGGGGGGCAAGGCAGTTCTTC. The chain carries TRBV6-5 and TRBJ2-1; 12 bases align to TRBD2. This CDR3 is built from 15 residues. V shed 2 bases, J shed 12 bases, and the junction held 8 bases outside the gene matches. CDR1 and CDR2 (germline): MNHEY, SVGAGI.

This clonotype was picked up a small number of times. V gene TRBV7-9 combines with J gene TRBJ2-1, with 15 bases identical to TRBD2. The germline gives CDR1 SEHNR, CDR2 FQNEAQ (reference sequence). The CDR3 consists of 16 residues. J was trimmed by 8 bases and V by 2 bases; bases with no gene match: 4. The CDR3 region has the DNA TGTGCCAGCAGCTTACCGGGACTAGCGGGGGGCTATGAGCAGTTCTTC. This translates into CASSLPGLAGGYEQFF.

This clonotype was counted only a few times. The chain is built from TRBV5-1 and TRBJ1-5; weak D call: TRBD1 (6 bases). V lost 3 bases and J lost 3, with 10 bases in between. Germline V gives CDR1 SGHRS, CDR2 YFSETQ. This CDR3 region has 14 residues. In DNA form, the CDR3 reads TGCGCCAGCAGCTCAACAGGGATCAATCAGCCCCAGCATTTT. This translates into CASSSTGINQPQHF.

V is TRBV5-4 and J is TRBJ1-6; a weak D match, TRBD1 (5 bases). CDR1 and CDR2 from the germline V gene are SGHNT and YYREEE (reference sequence). This CDR3 contains 15 residues. The V and J ends lost 1 base and 5 bases respectively, with 10 bases between them. CDR3 loop: CASSLPGANNSPLHF. CDR3 nucleotide sequence: TGTGCCAGCAGCTTGCCCGGGGCCAATAATTCACCCCTCCACTTT.

In nucleotides, the CDR3 is TGCGCCAGCAGCCAAGGGGGTGTCTCCAATGAGCAGTTCTTC. It translates to CASSQGGVSNEQFF. The chain recombines TRBV4-3 with TRBJ2-1; D is unclear. Per germline, CDR1 LGHNA and CDR2 YSLEER. Trimming pared 1 base from V and 6 bases from J, leaving 10 bases between. This CDR3 comprises 14 residues.

This clonotype has more than one count but fewer than ten. The rearrangement uses TRBV11-2 and TRBJ2-7, with 7 bases fitting TRBD2. The trim removed 4 bases at V and 0 bases at J, leaving 18 bases unmatched. CDR1 SGHAT and CDR2 FQNNGV come from the germline V gene. CDR3 length: 19 amino acids. The CDR3 reads CASSSGRGYLPGSSYEQYV. CDR3 DNA: TGTGCCAGCAGCTCAGGGAGGGGTTATCTTCCAGGGAGCTCCTACGAGCAGTACGTC.

V is TRBV5-1 and J is TRBJ1-5; 10 positions match TRBD1. The V and J ends lost 7 bases and 7 bases, in that order; junction bases with no gene match: 8. From germline, CDR1 is SGHRS and CDR2 YFSETQ. The CDR3 covers 14 residues. Here the CDR3 DNA reads TGCGCCAGCGCACCGGGACAGGGGACGCAGCCCCAGCATTTT. This codes for CASAPGQGTQPQHF.

This rearrangement joins TRBV4-1 to TRBJ2-1; TRBD2 aligns across 9 bases. The CDR3 covers 15 residues. Germline values: CDR1 MGHRA, CDR2 YSYEKL. V lost 5 bases, J lost 4 bases, and 6 bases stayed unmatched. Here the CDR3 DNA reads TGCGCCAGCAGCGAGCGGGGGGAATATTACAATGAGCAGTTCTTC. Protein sequence: CASSERGEYYNEQFF.

This clonotype was recorded many times. The chain combines TRBV15 with TRBJ2-5; no clear D. Germline V CDR1 and CDR2: LNHNV, YYDKDF (reference sequence). The CDR3 is 13 residues long. V lost 0 bases and J 5 bases, leaving 7 bases between the germline ends. The CDR3 coding sequence is TGTGCCACCAGCAGAGATAAGATCGAGACCCAGTACTTC. Its translation: CATSRDKIETQYF.

The chain joins TRBV20-1 to TRBJ2-7, with 9 bases lining up with TRBD1. The germline V gene encodes CDR1 DFQATT and CDR2 SNEGSKA (reference sequence). This CDR3 spans 16 amino acids. J was trimmed by 5 bases and V by 4 bases; bases with no gene match: 15. CDR3 DNA: TGCAGTGCTACACGGGGAACCGGGACAGGGAGAAACGAGCAGTACTTC. This encodes CSATRGTGTGRNEQYF.

This clonotype was seen many times. A much larger clone differs by one base, so this may be a read error. This sequence joins TRBV11-3 and TRBJ2-3, with D perhaps TRBD1 (5 bases). The germline CDR1 and CDR2 sequences are SGHNT and YENEEA. Trimming removed 1 base from V and 2 bases from J, with 7 bases in between. There are 14 residues in the CDR3. The CDR3 reads CASSLGQNTDTQYF. The CDR3 DNA follows: TGTGCCAGCAGCTTAGGACAGAACACAGATACGCAGTATTTT.

The V and J genes are TRBV9 and TRBJ1-2, with 12 bases aligning to TRBD1. Germline CDR1 SGDLS, CDR2 YYNGEE. CDR3 length: 14 residues. V gave up 2 bases and J gave up 8 bases; unmatched junction bases: 4. The CDR3 DNA follows: TGTGCCAGCAGCGTTGGGACAGGGGGCCGGGGCTACACCTTC. It specifies CASSVGTGGRGYTF.

This clonotype occurred a few times. This rearrangement joins TRBV20-1 to TRBJ2-1; perhaps D is TRBD1 or TRBD2 (5 bases each). CDR1 and CDR2 (germline): DFQATT, SNEGSKA (reference sequence). V was trimmed by 7 bases and J by 2 bases, leaving 12 bases between them. The CDR3 is 13 residues long. The CDR3 DNA is TGCAGTGGGACTGGGGACCCCTACAATGAGCAGTTCTTC. Protein: CSGTGDPYNEQFF.

The rearrangement links TRBV11-2 to TRBJ2-2; a possible D gene is TRBD2 (7 bases). V shed 5 bases and J shed 2 bases, with 15 bases lying between them. This CDR3 is 16 amino acids long. Per germline, CDR1 SGHAT and CDR2 FQNNGV. CDR3 sequence reads: CASSRGAGANTGELFF. CDR3 in DNA: TGTGCCAGCAGCCGAGGCGCGGGGGCCAACACCGGGGAGCTGTTTTTT.

The chain carries TRBV20-1 and TRBJ1-1; D unclear. This CDR3 contains 15 residues. Germline loops: CDR1 DFQATT, CDR2 SNEGSKA (reference sequence). V was clipped by 0 bases and J by 6 bases, with 17 bases between them. The CDR3 bases are TGCAGTGCTAGAGACCCCCGGGGAACAGACGCTGAAGCTTTCTTT. It translates to CSARDPRGTDAEAFF.

This clonotype was seen only a few times. This chain links TRBV5-4 with TRBJ1-2; D possibly corresponds to TRBD1 (5 bases). The CDR3 covers 16 residues. The V gene lost 3 bases and the J gene lost 0 bases, with 15 bases spanning the gap. Germline V gene data show CDR1 as SGHNT and CDR2 as YYREEE (reference sequence). The chain's CDR3 is CASSSGTWESNYGYTF. In nucleotides, the CDR3 is TGTGCCAGCAGCTCGGGGACGTGGGAATCTAACTATGGCTACACCTTC.

CDR3 nucleotide sequence: TGCAGTGCTAGAAACGGGGCTGGAAACACCATATATTTT. Protein sequence: CSARNGAGNTIYF. The chain is built from TRBV20-1 and TRBJ1-3, with no clear D. Germline CDR1 and CDR2: DFQATT and SNEGSKA (reference sequence). CDR3 length: 13 residues. Deletions cut 2 bases from V and 2 bases from J, with 7 bases between.